The 11 T cell receptor beta chains below come from one sample, sequenced in a study of blood T cell repertoires in COVID-19. Assay used: immunoSEQ multiplex PCR; TCRdb lists only in-frame clones, some missing. The sample holds a few hundred thousand clones, 70% to 90% seen once. Sequenced sample: peripheral blood. These receptors all stem from a woman younger than 45 with COVID-19, enrolled during active disease.

In this sample, this clone turned up once. V gene TRBV18 combines with J gene TRBJ1-5; 9 positions agree with TRBD1. V trimming: 5 bases; J trimming: 13 bases; junction bases outside the gene matches: 6. The CDR3 is made up of 12 amino acids. Germline assignment: CDR1 KGHSH and CDR2 LQKENI. This chain's CDR3 is CASSADRGGQHF. In DNA, the CDR3 is TGTGCCAGCTCAGCGGACAGGGGAGGTCAGCATTTT.

The chain uses TRBV28 and TRBJ2-7, with a possible D match to TRBD2 (5 bases). Trimming took 6 bases from V and 0 from J, leaving 21 bases between them. Germline V CDR1 and CDR2: MDHEN, SYDVKM. The CDR3 totals 17 residues. This CDR3 reads CASSLSQAGLSSYEQYF. The DNA for the CDR3 is TGTGCCAGCAGCCTATCCCAGGCAGGACTCAGCTCCTACGAGCAGTACTTC.

The chain couples TRBV6-5 to TRBJ2-1; TRBD2 matches at 8 bases. The germline gives CDR1 MNHEY, CDR2 SVGAGI. The V segment lost 7 bases and the J segment 6 bases; nucleotides outside the gene matches: 11. The CDR3 is made up of 15 amino acids. This CDR3 is CASISGTSQANEQFF. CDR3 coding DNA: TGTGCCAGCATTTCCGGGACTAGTCAGGCCAATGAGCAGTTCTTC.

The chain is built from TRBV6-5 and TRBJ1-1; TRBD1 agrees at 10 bases. This CDR3 spans 15 amino acids. Germline trimming cut 6 bases from V and 7 bases from J; bases unmatched to any gene: 11. Germline CDR1 reads MNHEY; CDR2 reads SVGAGI. CDR3 sequence reads: CASSLTGGLGGEAFF. CDR3 coding DNA: TGTGCCAGCAGCTTGACAGGGGGCCTTGGGGGTGAAGCTTTCTTT.

The chain recombines TRBV29-1 with TRBJ2-1; no clear D gene. Germline lookup yields CDR1 SQVTM and CDR2 ANQGSEA. The V end was cut by 3 bases, the J end by 4 bases, with 13 bases between. The CDR3 runs 14 residues. This CDR3 is CSVDGGSFYNEQFF. CDR3 nucleotides: TGCAGCGTTGATGGCGGCTCCTTTTACAATGAGCAGTTCTTC.

This chain links TRBV7-2 with TRBJ2-3; TRBD2 is a possible D gene (5 bases). Germline V gives CDR1 SGHTA, CDR2 FQGNSA. Trimming took 8 bases from V and 2 from J, leaving 17 bases between them. This CDR3 is 15 amino acids long. The CDR3 is CASRQAGRYTDTQYF. For the CDR3, the DNA is TGTGCCAGCCGCCAGGCGGGCCGCTACACAGATACGCAGTATTTT. The full variable domain, rest sourced from reference TRBV7-2 and TRBJ2-3, is GAGVSQSPSNKVTEKGKDVELRCDPISGHTALYWYRQSLGQGLEFLIYFQGNSAPDKSGLPSDRFSAERTGGSVSTLTIQRTQQEDSAVYLCASRQAGRYTDTQYFGPGTRLTVL.

The rearrangement uses TRBV5-1 and TRBJ1-2; a weak D match, TRBD1 (5 bases). The CDR3 loop spans 14 amino acids. Germline CDR1 reads SGHRS; CDR2 reads YFSETQ. V gave up 4 bases and J gave up 4 bases, with 14 bases separating them. This chain's CDR3 is CASSGHDSTYGYTF. Written as DNA, the CDR3 is TGCGCCAGCAGCGGACACGACAGTACCTATGGCTACACCTTC.

The chain carries TRBV11-2 and TRBJ2-3; D possibly corresponds to TRBD1 (7 bases). The CDR3 is 16 amino acids. V was cut by 5 bases and J by 2 bases, with 17 bases left in between. Germline V lookup: CDR1 SGHAT, CDR2 FQNNGV. CDR3 nucleotide sequence: TGTGCCAGCAGCCAGGGGGGACAGCTAATCACAGATACGCAGTATTTT. Translated, it gives CASSQGGQLITDTQYF. The full variable domain, its missing parts supplied by reference TRBV11-2 and TRBJ2-3, is EAGVAQSPRYKIIEKRQSVAFWCNPISGHATLYWYQQILGQGPKLLIQFQNNGVVDDSQLPKDRFSAERLKGVDSTLKIQPAKLEDSAVYLCASSQGGQLITDTQYFGPGTRLTVL.

The chain uses TRBV5-4 and TRBJ2-3; D possibly corresponds to TRBD2 (6 bases). The germline gives CDR1 SGHNT, CDR2 YYREEE (reference sequence). The CDR3 has 16 residues. V lost 0 bases, J lost 1 base, and 12 bases lay in between. The CDR3 is CASSLASGGGTDTQYF. The CDR3 DNA reads as TGTGCCAGCAGCTTGGCTTCCGGCGGGGGCACAGATACGCAGTATTTT.

This clone was found a few times. The rearrangement joins TRBV5-1 to TRBJ1-3; TRBD1 is a possible D gene (5 bases). Germline CDR1 and CDR2: SGHRS and YFSETQ. This CDR3 is built from 15 residues. The V gene lost 4 bases and the J gene lost 4 bases, with 15 bases spanning the gap. Written as DNA, the CDR3 is TGCGCCAGCAGCCTGGCGGACAACGGGGGAAACACCATATATTTT. Translated, it gives CASSLADNGGNTIYF. Variable domain in full (rest from reference TRBV5-1 and TRBJ1-3): KAGVTQTPRYLIKTRGQQVTLSCSPISGHRSVSWYQQTPGQGLQFLFEYFSETQRNKGNFPGRFSGRQFSNSRSEMNVSTLELGDSALYLCASSLADNGGNTIYFGEGSWLTVV.

The chain joins TRBV7-2 to TRBJ2-7, with a weak D call TRBD2 (5 bases). This CDR3 is 16 amino acids long. Germline V gene lookup returns CDR1 SGHTA and CDR2 FQGNSA. V shed 5 bases and J shed 0 bases, with 17 bases lying between them. CDR3 amino acids: CASSPDGLAFSYEQYV. CDR3 coding DNA: TGTGCCAGCAGCCCAGATGGGCTAGCTTTCTCCTACGAGCAGTACGTC.